Listed here are 25 T cell receptor beta chains from one sample, sequenced in a study of shared clonotypes between healthy human individuals. Profiling relied on immunoSEQ multiplex PCR, and the TCRdb table lists in-frame clones only, not all of them. This sample has around 430,000 clones, with about 76% found just once. The source material was PBMCs. These receptors were taken from a woman in her 40s in good health. Some clones in this sample may be carry-over from other donors' samples.

This clone was found many times. The chain combines TRBV2 with TRBJ2-1; D might be TRBD1 or TRBD2, each matching 5 bases. The V gene's germline CDR1 is SNHLY and CDR2 FYNNEI. V was trimmed by 9 bases and J by 2 bases, leaving 11 bases between them. The CDR3 is 13 amino acids. The CDR3 nucleotides read TGTGCCAGTCACCGGGACGCCTACAATGAGCAGTTCTTC. As protein: CASHRDAYNEQFF.

The chain recombines TRBV18 with TRBJ1-3; possible D gene TRBD1, 5 bases. V was clipped by 2 bases and J by 3 bases, with 17 bases between them. CDR3 size: 17 residues. Germline V gene data show CDR1 as KGHSH and CDR2 as LQKENI. CDR3 sequence (DNA): TGTGCCAGCTCACCAGTTACAGGCTCAGATTATGGAAACACCATATATTTT. As protein: CASSPVTGSDYGNTIYF.

The V gene is TRBV7-2, the J gene TRBJ2-5, with 12 bases fitting TRBD2. The CDR3 has 17 residues. Trimming removed 5 bases from V and 5 bases from J; junction bases left unmatched: 12. Germline-derived CDR1 and CDR2 are SGHTA and FQGNSA. The CDR3 region is CASSRGLAGPKSETQYF. For the CDR3, the DNA is TGTGCCAGCAGCCGCGGACTAGCGGGACCCAAATCCGAGACCCAGTACTTC.

This sequence joins TRBV11-2 and TRBJ2-5; 13 nucleotides agree with TRBD2. The CDR3 runs 15 residues. Germline loops: CDR1 SGHAT, CDR2 FQNNGV. V shed 5 bases, J shed 4 bases, and the junction held 4 bases outside the gene matches. This chain's CDR3 is CASSKLAGGRETQYF. The CDR3, as DNA: TGTGCCAGCAGCAAACTAGCGGGAGGGAGAGAGACCCAGTACTTC.

The chain has TRBV10-2 and TRBJ2-2; 11 bases map to TRBD1. Germline lookup yields CDR1 WSHSY and CDR2 SAAADI. J gave up 7 bases and V 4 bases, and 8 bases lay outside the gene matches. This CDR3 is 16 amino acids long. In DNA form, the CDR3 reads TGCGCCAGCAGTGTGCGAGGACAGGGGGCGGGCGGGGAGCTGTTTTTT. Translated: CASSVRGQGAGGELFF.

This CDR3 is CASSEGTSGNEQFF. Written as DNA, the CDR3 is TGTGCCAGCAGCGAGGGGACTAGCGGGAATGAGCAGTTCTTC. The V call is TRBV6-5, the J call TRBJ2-1; TRBD2 agrees at 12 bases. V lost 6 bases and J lost 7; bases outside the gene matches: 4. The CDR3 is 14 residues long. CDR1 MNHEY and CDR2 SVGAGI come from the germline V gene.

For the CDR3, the DNA is TGTGCCAGCAGCTCGATGAACCCGGGACTAGCGGGAAATGAGCAGTTCTTC. As protein: CASSSMNPGLAGNEQFF. This chain links TRBV7-3 with TRBJ2-1; 13 bases fit TRBD2. Germline trimming cut 4 bases from V and 7 bases from J; bases unmatched to any gene: 10. There are 17 residues in the CDR3. Germline CDR1 reads SGHTA; CDR2 reads FQGTGA.

V is TRBV6-5 and J is TRBJ2-1, with 7 bases fitting TRBD1. The ends lost 2 bases at V and 9 bases at J; junction bases unmatched: 4. Germline V gene sequence: CDR1 MNHEY, CDR2 SVGAGI. The CDR3 has 13 amino acids. CDR3 bases: TGTGCCAGCAGTTACCCAGACAGGGTTGAGCAGTTCTTC. Translation gives CASSYPDRVEQFF.

The V gene is TRBV5-4, the J gene TRBJ2-2, with no clear D. The V and J ends lost 4 bases and 3 bases respectively, with 13 bases between them. CDR1 is SGHNT, CDR2 YYREEE, per germline (reference sequence). This CDR3 contains 15 residues. The CDR3 protein is CASSLGPADTGELFF. The CDR3 DNA is TGTGCCAGCAGCCTCGGACCTGCCGACACCGGGGAGCTGTTTTTT.

The table lists this clone with a few counts. J is TRBJ2-7 and V is TRBV27; 10 bases fit TRBD1. Germline CDR1 and CDR2: MNHEY and SMNVEV (reference sequence). Trimming removed 5 bases from V and 5 bases from J; junction bases left unmatched: 9. The length of the CDR3 is 15 residues. The chain's CDR3 is CASSRVGTGVHEQYF. Here the CDR3 DNA reads TGTGCCAGCAGTCGTGTCGGGACAGGGGTCCACGAGCAGTACTTC.

This rearrangement joins TRBV5-1 to TRBJ2-3; 9 bases fit TRBD2. Trimming cost V 2 bases and J 4 bases; bases outside gene matches: 8. This CDR3 is built from 16 residues. Germline CDR1 SGHRS, CDR2 YFSETQ. The CDR3 sequence is CASSLLAGVGPDTQYF. In DNA, the CDR3 is TGCGCCAGCAGCTTATTAGCGGGAGTTGGGCCAGATACGCAGTATTTT.

This chain uses TRBV5-1 with TRBJ2-1, with TRBD2 as a possible D gene (6 bases). Germline V gene lookup returns CDR1 SGHRS and CDR2 YFSETQ. Trimming removed 1 base at V and 2 bases at J, with 13 bases between. There are 16 residues in the CDR3. This CDR3 is CASSLSSGYTYNEQFF. The CDR3 DNA is TGCGCCAGCAGCTTGTCCAGCGGGTATACCTACAATGAGCAGTTCTTC.

The gene calls are TRBV5-1 and TRBJ1-1, with 9 bases aligning to TRBD1. The V segment lost 0 bases and the J segment 2 bases; nucleotides outside the gene matches: 5. Looked up from germline, CDR1 is SGHRS and CDR2 is YFSETQ. The CDR3 is 16 amino acids. Written as DNA, the CDR3 is TGCGCCAGCAGCTTGGCCCCCACAGGGGGCAACACTGAAGCTTTCTTT. Amino acid sequence: CASSLAPTGGNTEAFF.

This rearrangement joins TRBV19 to TRBJ2-7; 7 positions match TRBD1. In germline, CDR1 is LNHDA, CDR2 SQIVND (reference sequence). V shed 10 bases, J shed 3 bases, and the junction held 15 bases outside the gene matches. CDR3 size: 15 residues. The CDR3 loop is CATADPWGQIYEQYF. CDR3 in DNA: TGTGCCACCGCGGACCCCTGGGGACAGATCTACGAGCAGTACTTC.

The V gene is TRBV4-2, the J gene TRBJ1-5, with TRBD1 matching 7 bases. The trim removed 4 bases at V and 0 bases at J, leaving 3 bases unmatched. This CDR3 comprises 15 residues. Germline CDR1 is LGHNA and CDR2 is YNFKEQ. DNA for the CDR3: TGTGCCAGCAGCCCCGGGACAGATAGCAATCAGCCCCAGCATTTT. This codes for CASSPGTDSNQPQHF.

The chain recombines TRBV6-5 with TRBJ2-5; D remains ambiguous. Germline V gene data show CDR1 as MNHEY and CDR2 as SVGAGI. The CDR3 is 13 residues long. V lost 0 bases and J 4 bases, leaving 6 bases between the germline ends. The CDR3, as DNA: TGTGCCAGCAGTTACTCGAAGGGAGAGACCCAGTACTTC. Protein product: CASSYSKGETQYF.

There are a few counts of this clone. The rearrangement joins TRBV6-1 to TRBJ1-5; D remains ambiguous. This CDR3 comprises 12 residues. V lost 4 bases to trimming and J lost 7 bases, with 8 bases between them. The V gene's germline CDR1 is MNHNS and CDR2 SASEGT. CDR3 residues: CASSVLGQPQHF. The CDR3 nucleotides are TGTGCCAGCAGTGTTTTGGGGCAGCCCCAGCATTTT.

The chain employs TRBV11-2 and TRBJ2-7; D is unclear. V lost 2 bases to trimming and J lost 0 bases, with 11 bases between them. The CDR3 contains 15 residues. The germline V gene has CDR1 SGHAT and CDR2 FQNNGV. CDR3 in amino acids: CASSLLDSNSYEQYF. The CDR3 region has the DNA TGTGCCAGCAGCTTATTAGACTCCAACTCCTACGAGCAGTACTTC.

The J gene is TRBJ2-1, the V gene TRBV7-6; tentatively, D is TRBD2 (6 bases). This CDR3 has 15 residues. Germline V gene data show CDR1 as SGHVS and CDR2 as FNYEAQ. Trimming cost V 1 base and J 6 bases, with 13 bases left between them. The CDR3 nucleotides are TGTGCCAGCAGCTTAGGGGCGGGATCTAGCAATGAGCAGTTCTTC. It is translated as CASSLGAGSSNEQFF.

This clone was recorded many times. CDR3 loop: CASTGGAGYTF. The CDR3 DNA is TGTGCCAGTACGGGGGGAGCTGGCTACACCTTC. This chain joins TRBV6-5 and TRBJ1-2; D is possibly TRBD1 (5 bases). The germline CDR1 and CDR2 sequences are MNHEY and SVGAGI. This CDR3 has 11 residues. Trimming took 9 bases from V and 7 from J, leaving 12 bases between them.

V is TRBV18 and J is TRBJ1-4; D is unresolved. The CDR3 has 16 amino acids. Germline V gene sequence: CDR1 KGHSH, CDR2 LQKENI. Trimming cost V 2 bases and J 0 bases, with 10 bases left between them. In nucleotides, the CDR3 is TGTGCCAGCTCACCAGGACCTCCGGCAACTAATGAAAAACTGTTTTTT. Encoded protein: CASSPGPPATNEKLFF.

The chain combines TRBV5-1 with TRBJ2-5, with a possible D match to TRBD2 (6 bases). V lost 1 base, J lost 4 bases, and 11 bases lay in between. Per the germline V gene, CDR1 is SGHRS and CDR2 is YFSETQ. This CDR3 comprises 14 residues. CDR3 sequence reads: CASSLFGSRETQYF. The CDR3 DNA reads TGCGCCAGCAGCTTGTTCGGGAGTCGAGAGACCCAGTACTTC. The variable domain in full, completed from reference TRBV5-1 and TRBJ2-5, reads KAGVTQTPRYLIKTRGQQVTLSCSPISGHRSVSWYQQTPGQGLQFLFEYFSETQRNKGNFPGRFSGRQFSNSRSEMNVSTLELGDSALYLCASSLFGSRETQYFGPGTRLLVL.

The chain combines TRBV11-3 with TRBJ2-1; D remains ambiguous. The germline CDR1 and CDR2 sequences are SGHNT and YENEEA. The V end lost 2 bases, the J end lost 4 bases, and 6 bases lay between the germline ends. The CDR3 is made up of 13 amino acids. CDR3 nucleotide sequence: TGTGCCAGCAGCTTAATGGGTTACAATGAGCAGTTCTTC. Residues: CASSLMGYNEQFF.

The rearrangement joins TRBV29-1 to TRBJ1-1; 7 bases fit TRBD1. The ends lost 6 bases at V and 10 bases at J; junction bases unmatched: 11. CDR1 SQVTM and CDR2 ANQGSEA come from the germline V gene. There are 12 residues in the CDR3. The CDR3 spells CSVTMTGIGAFF. DNA for the CDR3: TGCAGCGTGACCATGACAGGGATCGGAGCTTTCTTT.

This clone is classed as medium-sized. The chain employs TRBV5-8 and TRBJ2-7; no clear D. V was pared by 4 bases and J by 6 bases, with 14 bases between. The CDR3 runs 13 residues. Germline CDR1 and CDR2: SGHTS and YDEGEE. The CDR3, as DNA: TGTGCCAGCAGCCCGACCCGTTGGACCGAGCAGTACTTC. Protein: CASSPTRWTEQYF.